A single sample is the source of the 20 T cell receptor beta chains below, sequenced in a study of cytomegalovirus exposure and HLA in healthy donors. The PCR ran on 60 Vbeta and 13 Jbeta primers. The assay was immunoSEQ multiplex PCR, and TCRdb's table has in-frame clones only and misses some. This table has roughly 100,000 clones, approximately 77% appearing once. Source material: PBMCs. The origin of the receptors is a woman aged 40 to 49 in good health and CMV-seronegative.

This clone was counted only a few times. The chain employs TRBV5-1 and TRBJ2-2; 8 bases agree with TRBD2. This CDR3 is built from 20 residues. Germline CDR1 SGHRS, CDR2 YFSETQ. Trimming took 2 bases from V and 1 from J; bases not matched to a gene: 16. Written as DNA, the CDR3 is TGCGCCAGCAGCTTCCCCACGGCAGGCGGGGGGTTAAAGAACACCGGGGAGCTGTTTTTT. Translated: CASSFPTAGGGLKNTGELFF.

This clone was counted only a few times. The chain joins TRBV4-3 to TRBJ1-1; no firm D call. Trimming pared 0 bases from V and 5 bases from J, leaving 7 bases between. Per the germline V gene, CDR1 is LGHNA and CDR2 is YSLEER. CDR3 length: 13 residues. As DNA, the CDR3 is TGCGCCAGCAGCCAAGAGAGCTTGACTGAAGCTTTCTTT. Its protein is CASSQESLTEAFF.

The chain has TRBV5-6 and TRBJ1-2, with TRBD1 matching over 7 bases. CDR3 length equals 14 residues. CDR1 and CDR2 from the germline V gene are SGHDT and YYEEEE. V was clipped by 4 bases and J by 3 bases; unmatched bases: 6. DNA for the CDR3: TGTGCCAGCAGCCGTCCCGGGACAGACTATGGCTACACCTTC. This gives the protein CASSRPGTDYGYTF.

The rearrangement joins TRBV7-2 to TRBJ2-2; 7 bases map to TRBD2. V lost 5 bases to trimming and J lost 6 bases; unmatched junction nucleotides: 6. CDR3 length: 14 amino acids. The germline gives CDR1 SGHTA, CDR2 FQGNSA. The CDR3, as DNA: TGTGCCAGCAGCGTACCGGGGGGTGCCGGGGAGCTGTTTTTT. It codes for CASSVPGGAGELFF.

CDR3 amino acids: CASSLSRQSGNTIYF. In DNA, the CDR3 is TGTGCCAGCAGTTTATCGCGACAGTCTGGAAACACCATATATTTT. V is TRBV27 and J is TRBJ1-3, with TRBD1 as a possible D gene (5 bases). CDR1 is MNHEY, CDR2 SMNVEV, per germline (reference sequence). The CDR3 has 15 residues. With 0 bases removed from V and 1 base from J, the gap between germline ends came to 7 bases.

This clone has just one count. V and J are TRBV29-1 and TRBJ1-4; a weak D match, TRBD1 (6 bases). Per germline, CDR1 SQVTM and CDR2 ANQGSEA. This CDR3 has 13 residues. Trimming stripped 6 bases from V and 7 bases from J, with 15 bases between. This CDR3 is CSVAPGGPEKLFF. Here the CDR3 DNA reads TGCAGCGTCGCCCCTGGGGGCCCTGAAAAACTGTTTTTT.

The chain recombines TRBV4-1 with TRBJ2-1, with D perhaps TRBD2 (6 bases). Trimming stripped 1 base from V and 1 base from J, with 11 bases between. Germline CDR1 reads MGHRA; CDR2 reads YSYEKL. The CDR3 has 16 amino acids. CDR3 DNA sequence: TGCGCCAGCAGCCAAGTGGGAGGTGTATCCTACAATGAGCAGTTCTTC. Its protein is CASSQVGGVSYNEQFF.

J is TRBJ1-2 and V is TRBV6-5; D may be TRBD1 (5 bases). The CDR3 contains 13 residues. V lost 6 bases, J lost 6 bases, and 14 bases lay in between. Looked up from germline, CDR1 is MNHEY and CDR2 is SVGAGI. The CDR3 DNA reads as TGTGCCAGCAGACGGGACTCCTTGGATGGCTACACCTTC. This gives the protein CASRRDSLDGYTF.

This clone has more than one count but fewer than ten. The J gene is TRBJ2-7, the V gene TRBV16, with 11 bases aligning to TRBD1. Trimming took 4 bases from V and 4 from J; bases not matched to a gene: 6. Looked up from germline, CDR1 is KGHSY and CDR2 is FQNENV. The CDR3 is made up of 15 amino acids. The CDR3 DNA is TGTGCCAGCAGCCCCCCGGGACAGGGGGGGTACGAGCAGTACTTC. Translating gives CASSPPGQGGYEQYF.

The chain couples TRBV5-1 to TRBJ1-2; 9 nucleotides match TRBD1. The CDR3 consists of 15 residues. V dropped 5 bases and J dropped 2; count of bases not matched to a gene: 7. Germline CDR1 SGHRS, CDR2 YFSETQ. CDR3 in amino acids: CASRLSGQGNYGYTF. The CDR3 DNA follows: TGCGCCAGCAGATTGTCTGGACAGGGGAACTATGGCTACACCTTC. Filled out from reference TRBV5-1 and TRBJ1-2, the complete variable domain reads KAGVTQTPRYLIKTRGQQVTLSCSPISGHRSVSWYQQTPGQGLQFLFEYFSETQRNKGNFPGRFSGRQFSNSRSEMNVSTLELGDSALYLCASRLSGQGNYGYTFGSGTRLTVV.

The CDR3 DNA reads TGTGCCACCAGTCGACGACTAGCGGGGGACACAGATACGCAGTATTTT. Amino acid sequence: CATSRRLAGDTDTQYF. The J gene is TRBJ2-3, the V gene TRBV15; 12 bases match TRBD2. The CDR3 covers 16 residues. Germline V gives CDR1 LNHNV, CDR2 YYDKDF (reference sequence). V was pared by 6 bases and J by 2 bases, with 6 bases of the junction left unmatched.

As DNA, the CDR3 is TGTGCCAGCAGCCAGGGAGGTATTGTCGCCCTCCACTTT. Translation: CASSQGGIVALHF. This chain links TRBV11-1 with TRBJ1-6; D possibly corresponds to TRBD1 (5 bases). This CDR3 has 13 residues. V was cut by 5 bases and J by 14 bases, with 16 bases left in between. Germline loops: CDR1 SGHAT, CDR2 FQDESV (reference sequence).

This clone has a handful of counts. The chain employs TRBV5-1 and TRBJ2-7; 10 nucleotides match TRBD2. This CDR3 has 20 amino acids. The germline V gene encodes CDR1 SGHRS and CDR2 YFSETQ. J was trimmed by 3 bases and V by 3 bases; bases with no gene match: 21. CDR3 sequence reads: CASSWPRGSSGGSGVYEQYF. The CDR3 DNA reads as TGCGCCAGCAGCTGGCCCAGAGGTAGTAGCGGGGGGTCAGGGGTCTACGAGCAGTACTTC.

This sequence joins TRBV5-1 and TRBJ2-1, with D possibly being TRBD1 (6 bases). The CDR3 sequence is 13 residues long. Germline V gene lookup returns CDR1 SGHRS and CDR2 YFSETQ. Trimming cost V 3 bases and J 6 bases, with 10 bases left between them. In nucleotides, the CDR3 is TGCGCCAGCAGCTGGACAGTGGTCAATGAGCAGTTCTTC. The encoded protein is CASSWTVVNEQFF.

The rearrangement joins TRBV9 to TRBJ1-1; 7 nucleotides agree with TRBD1. Losses at the gene ends were 2 bases for V and 8 bases for J; bases not matched to a gene: 9. The CDR3 is made up of 14 amino acids. CDR1 is SGDLS and CDR2 is YYNGEE in the germline V gene. CDR3 bases: TGTGCCAGCAGCGTGGACACACAGGGGTTGGAAGCTTTCTTT. Encoded protein: CASSVDTQGLEAFF.

This chain links TRBV9 with TRBJ1-3, with no clear D. Germline V lookup: CDR1 SGDLS, CDR2 YYNGEE. The V end lost 0 bases, the J end lost 8 bases, and 9 bases lay between the germline ends. The CDR3 runs to 13 residues. CDR3 residues: CASSVGQVDTIYF. The CDR3 coding sequence is TGTGCCAGCAGCGTAGGGCAAGTGGACACCATATATTTT.

The chain recombines TRBV2 with TRBJ2-1; perhaps TRBD1 as D (5 bases). The ends were cut back, 7 bases at V and 6 bases at J, with 13 bases in the middle. The CDR3 runs 13 residues. Germline CDR1 reads SNHLY; CDR2 reads FYNNEI. The CDR3 loop reads CASIPQGVNEQFF. The CDR3, as DNA: TGTGCCAGCATTCCCCAAGGGGTCAATGAGCAGTTCTTC.

This clone is a singleton in its sample. The chain uses TRBV7-2 and TRBJ2-2; TRBD2 might be the D (5 bases). V shed 5 bases and J shed 4 bases, with 14 bases lying between them. The CDR3 is 15 amino acids. Germline CDR1 and CDR2: SGHTA and FQGNSA. CDR3 residues: CASSAQRVSTGELFF. CDR3 bases: TGTGCCAGCAGCGCGCAGAGGGTGTCCACCGGGGAGCTGTTTTTT.

The chain joins TRBV27 to TRBJ1-4; D perhaps matches TRBD1 (6 bases). Germline loops: CDR1 MNHEY, CDR2 SMNVEV (reference sequence). There are 18 residues in the CDR3. The V and J ends lost 6 bases and 2 bases respectively, with 22 bases between them. CDR3 bases: TGTGCCAGCAGCCCATCAACCCACAGGGTCCGGACTAATGAAAAACTGTTTTTT. Its translation is CASSPSTHRVRTNEKLFF.

This clone showed up just a few times. The missing conserved phenylalanine or tryptophan at the end of this CDR3 makes a read error likely. The CDR3 protein is CASSVGRDQPQHV. Written as DNA, the CDR3 is TGTGCCAGTAGTGTCGGTCGGGATCAGCCCCAGCATGTT. This chain links TRBV19 with TRBJ1-5; no clear D. Germline V gives CDR1 LNHDA, CDR2 SQIVND (reference sequence). This CDR3 comprises 13 residues. Trimming cost V 5 bases and J 5 bases, with 10 bases left between them.